This T cell receptor (beta chain) was sequenced for a study of blood T cell repertoires in COVID-19. The assay was immunoSEQ multiplex PCR, and TCRdb's table has in-frame clones only and misses some. The table has about 130,000 clones, roughly 88% seen once. This CDR3 spans 18 amino acids. With 5 bases removed from V and 0 bases from J, the gap between germline ends came to 20 bases. CDR1 and CDR2 (germline): LNHDA, SQIVND (reference sequence). This clone was detected a few times. This TCR came from a man aged 50-59 years who had recovered from COVID-19. The J gene is TRBJ1-5, the V gene TRBV19; D possibly corresponds to TRBD1 (5 bases). Sequencing was performed on PBMCs or T cells enriched from blood (not recorded which). CDR3 residues: CASSPGTFSRISNQPQHF. CDR3 sequence (DNA): TGTGCCAGTAGTCCCGGGACTTTTTCCCGGATTAGCAATCAGCCCCAGCATTTT.